The 27 T cell receptor beta chains reported below all come from one sample, sequenced in a study of blood T cell repertoires in COVID-19. The repertoire was sequenced with immunoSEQ multiplex PCR; TCRdb's copy has only in-frame clones and lacks some. The sample includes around 190,000 clones, about 83% seen only once; the top ten take 1.5%. The sample consisted of peripheral blood. The receptors were sampled from a human donor in a cohort sampled during active COVID-19.

This clone was detected a few times. The chain couples TRBV27 to TRBJ2-7; no firm D call. The CDR3 runs 13 residues. Germline V gene data show CDR1 as MNHEY and CDR2 as SMNVEV (reference sequence). Trimming removed 8 bases from V and 6 bases from J, with 17 bases in between. The CDR3 sequence is CASGVVTQSEQYF. In DNA form, the CDR3 reads TGTGCCAGCGGCGTGGTGACACAAAGCGAGCAGTACTTC.

The rearrangement joins TRBV29-1 to TRBJ1-2; D unresolved. This CDR3 is 11 amino acids long. Germline V CDR1 and CDR2: SQVTM, ANQGSEA. The V end lost 4 bases, the J end lost 4 bases, and 7 bases lay between the germline ends. CDR3 in amino acids: CSVGSGYGYTF. Written as DNA, the CDR3 is TGCAGCGTTGGTTCAGGCTATGGCTACACCTTC.

The chain recombines TRBV4-1 with TRBJ2-7; 11 bases fit TRBD2. The junction had 11 bases not matched to a gene; V was cut back by 6 bases and J by 4 bases. Germline lookup yields CDR1 MGHRA and CDR2 YSYEKL. The CDR3 covers 16 residues. The CDR3 spells CASRDTTSGGLYEQYF. As DNA, the CDR3 is TGCGCCAGCAGGGACACTACTAGCGGGGGCTTATACGAGCAGTACTTC.

The chain joins TRBV6-5 to TRBJ1-2; no firm D call. The V gene's germline CDR1 is MNHEY and CDR2 SVGAGI. This CDR3 has 14 residues. V gave up 4 bases and J gave up 5 bases, with 14 bases separating them. The CDR3 nucleotides read TGTGCCAGCAGTTCCACTATACCCCCATATGGCTACACCTTC. Translated, it gives CASSSTIPPYGYTF.

This chain links TRBV12-3 or TRBV12-4 with TRBJ2-5; D unresolved. The CDR3 contains 11 residues. Deletions cut 2 bases from V and 6 bases from J, with 4 bases between. The CDR3 reads CASSLLQTQYF. The DNA of the CDR3 is TGTGCCAGCAGTTTACTTCAGACCCAGTACTTC.

In regard to this clone: At one end the junction does not follow the germline gene, possibly because of a read error. The chain is built from TRBV7-3 and TRBJ1-2; D is possibly TRBD1 (5 bases). CDR1 is SGHTA, CDR2 FQGTGA, per germline. The CDR3 is made up of 10 amino acids. The CDR3: CASSVVTDNF. In nucleotides, the CDR3 is TGTGCCAGCAGCGTAGTGACAGATAACTTC.

V usage is TRBV7-9 and J usage is TRBJ2-3; 15 bases align to TRBD2. With 5 bases clipped from V and 5 bases from J, the junction kept 8 bases outside the gene matches. This CDR3 contains 17 residues. The germline V gene encodes CDR1 SEHNR and CDR2 FQNEAQ (reference sequence). The CDR3 region is CASSTGLAGGPGDTQYF. CDR3 coding DNA: TGTGCCAGCAGCACCGGACTAGCGGGGGGGCCCGGAGATACGCAGTATTTT.

The rearrangement joins TRBV5-1 to TRBJ2-7; 7 bases match TRBD2. Trimming at V came to 4 bases and at J to 0 bases, leaving 10 bases not matched to a gene. The germline CDR1 and CDR2 sequences are SGHRS and YFSETQ. The CDR3 spans 16 residues. DNA for the CDR3: TGCGCCAGCAGCCAAAGCGGCGGGAGCAACTCCTACGAGCAGTACTTC. It encodes CASSQSGGSNSYEQYF.

The rearrangement links TRBV7-8 to TRBJ2-7, with TRBD2 identical over 12 bases. Per the germline V gene, CDR1 is SGHVS and CDR2 is FQNEAQ. The CDR3 is 17 residues long. Trimming took 0 bases from V and 6 from J; bases not matched to a gene: 9. CDR3 protein: CASSLAVSRTSGTEQYF. The CDR3 nucleotides are TGTGCCAGCAGCTTAGCGGTCTCAAGGACTAGCGGGACCGAGCAGTACTTC.

The rearrangement joins TRBV4-1 to TRBJ1-5, with no clear D. Germline V CDR1 and CDR2: MGHRA, YSYEKL. V gave up 1 base and J gave up 6 bases, with 13 bases separating them. The CDR3 is 15 residues long. This CDR3 is CASSQAGRESQPQHF. The CDR3 bases are TGCGCCAGCAGCCAAGCTGGGAGGGAAAGTCAGCCCCAGCATTTT.

J is TRBJ2-7 and V is TRBV28; 7 nucleotides align to TRBD2. The length of the CDR3 is 14 residues. In germline, CDR1 is MDHEN, CDR2 SYDVKM. V shed 4 bases and J 2 bases; nucleotides not matched to a gene: 5. CDR3: CASSWSGETYEQYF. CDR3 nucleotides: TGTGCCAGCAGTTGGAGCGGGGAAACCTACGAGCAGTACTTC.

The chain joins TRBV19 to TRBJ1-5; D remains ambiguous. V lost 9 bases and J 0 bases, leaving 12 bases between the germline ends. The germline CDR1 and CDR2 sequences are LNHDA and SQIVND (reference sequence). This CDR3 region has 14 residues. The CDR3 nucleotides are TGTGCCAGCCGGGTCGCGAATAGCAATCAGCCCCAGCATTTT. Protein: CASRVANSNQPQHF. Complete variable domain (other parts from reference TRBV19 and TRBJ1-5): DGGITQSPKYLFRKEGQNVTLSCEQNLNHDAMYWYRQDPGQGLRLIYYSQIVNDFQKGDIAEGYSVSREKKESFPLTVTSAQKNPTAFYLCASRVANSNQPQHFGDGTRLSIL.

This chain joins TRBV13 and TRBJ2-2; 10 nucleotides agree with TRBD2. Germline V CDR1 and CDR2: PRHDT, FYEKMQ (reference sequence). Trimming cost V 3 bases and J 6 bases; bases outside gene matches: 4. There are 15 residues in the CDR3. The CDR3 region is CASSFKRGGSGELFF. The CDR3 coding sequence is TGTGCCAGCAGCTTCAAGCGGGGGGGATCCGGGGAGCTGTTTTTT.

The chain has TRBV5-1 and TRBJ2-3; a possible D gene is TRBD2 (6 bases). The germline V gene encodes CDR1 SGHRS and CDR2 YFSETQ. V lost 1 base, J lost 2 bases, and 14 bases lay in between. This CDR3 spans 16 amino acids. The CDR3 loop is CASSLTGATNTDTQYF. CDR3 nucleotides: TGCGCCAGCAGCTTGACGGGAGCGACTAACACAGATACGCAGTATTTT.

V and J are TRBV18 and TRBJ1-1; 7 bases match TRBD1. V lost 0 bases to trimming and J lost 6 bases; unmatched junction nucleotides: 7. This CDR3 contains 15 residues. Germline-derived CDR1 and CDR2 are KGHSH and LQKENI. The CDR3 DNA sequence: TGTGCCAGCTCACCACCGACGACAGGGTTCGCTGAAGCTTTCTTT. Translation gives CASSPPTTGFAEAFF.

V is TRBV9 and J is TRBJ2-7; a possible D gene is TRBD2 (7 bases). This CDR3 contains 15 residues. V shed 4 bases and J shed 2 bases, with 16 bases lying between them. Germline CDR1 reads SGDLS; CDR2 reads YYNGEE. As DNA, the CDR3 is TGTGCCAGCAGCCCTCAAGGGGGGGGGCCCTACGAGCAGTACTTC. Protein product: CASSPQGGGPYEQYF.

The gene calls are TRBV25-1 and TRBJ2-5, with TRBD1 as a possible D gene (5 bases). V lost 0 bases and J 5 bases, leaving 13 bases between the germline ends. Germline CDR1 MGHDK, CDR2 SYGVNS. The CDR3 is made up of 15 amino acids. CDR3: CASSEYVGRDETQYF. CDR3 nucleotides: TGTGCCAGCAGTGAATATGTGGGCAGGGATGAGACCCAGTACTTC.

The rearrangement joins TRBV5-4 to TRBJ2-2; a weak D match, TRBD1 (7 bases). The CDR3 runs 16 residues. In germline, CDR1 is SGHNT, CDR2 YYREEE (reference sequence). V lost 2 bases to trimming and J lost 7 bases, with 18 bases between them. As DNA, the CDR3 is TGTGCCAGCAGCTTTGGAGGGGGCGAGAAGATCGGGGAGCTGTTTTTT. Translated, it gives CASSFGGGEKIGELFF.

The rearrangement joins TRBV10-3 to TRBJ1-4, with TRBD1 matching 9 bases. The CDR3 spans 13 residues. With V trimmed by 10 bases and J by 8 bases, 8 bases remained unmatched. CDR1 is ENHRY and CDR2 is SYGVKD in the germline V gene. The CDR3 sequence: CASRDRVQEKLFF. The DNA of the CDR3 is TGTGCCAGCCGGGACAGGGTACAGGAAAAACTGTTTTTT.

This clone was recorded only once. The chain couples TRBV10-2 to TRBJ2-3, with 10 nucleotides matching TRBD1. Trimming at V came to 4 bases and at J to 1 base, leaving 2 bases not matched to a gene. The germline CDR1 and CDR2 sequences are WSHSY and SAAADI. There are 15 residues in the CDR3. CDR3 sequence: CASSGGTGGTDTQYF. CDR3 DNA sequence: TGCGCCAGCAGTGGGGGGACAGGGGGCACAGATACGCAGTATTTT.

The chain has TRBV11-3 and TRBJ2-3, with D tentatively TRBD1 (5 bases). V lost 5 bases, J lost 0 bases, and 12 bases lay in between. The CDR3 sequence is 15 residues long. Germline V gives CDR1 SGHNT, CDR2 YENEEA. CDR3 protein: CASSLTGYSTDTQYF. The CDR3 nucleotides are TGTGCCAGCAGCCTAACAGGCTATAGCACAGATACGCAGTATTTT.

The chain joins TRBV6-5 to TRBJ1-6, with D hard to call. V lost 0 bases to trimming and J lost 9 bases, with 12 bases between them. CDR1 and CDR2 (germline): MNHEY, SVGAGI. The CDR3 spans 15 residues. The CDR3 protein is CASSYSRGQASPLHF. In DNA, the CDR3 is TGTGCCAGCAGTTACTCCCGGGGTCAGGCTTCACCCCTCCACTTT.

The CDR3: CASSRQREAFF. The CDR3 nucleotides are TGTGCCAGCAGCAGACAACGGGAAGCTTTCTTT. The V and J genes are TRBV5-6 and TRBJ1-1; D not certain. Germline CDR1 is SGHDT and CDR2 is YYEEEE. This CDR3 spans 11 amino acids. Trimming shortened V by 4 bases and J by 8 bases, and 9 bases separated the two germline ends.

This clone was detected only a few times. The gene calls are TRBV15 and TRBJ1-3; D is unresolved. The CDR3 runs 17 residues. V lost 1 base, J lost 0 bases, and 13 bases lay in between. The V gene's germline CDR1 is LNHNV and CDR2 YYDKDF (reference sequence). The CDR3 DNA sequence: TGTGCCACCAGCAGAGGTAGCACTGGCAACTCTGGAAACACCATATATTTT. It is translated as CATSRGSTGNSGNTIYF. The variable domain in full, with the rest retrieved from reference TRBV15 and TRBJ1-3, is DAMVIQNPRYQVTQFGKPVTLSCSQTLNHNVMYWYQQKSSQAPKLLFHYYDKDFNNEADTPDNFQSRRPNTSFCFLDIRSPGLGDTAMYLCATSRGSTGNSGNTIYFGEGSWLTVV.

This chain joins TRBV4-1 and TRBJ1-1; D gene unclear. From germline, CDR1 is MGHRA and CDR2 YSYEKL. The CDR3 is 15 amino acids. The ends were cut back, 1 base at V and 0 bases at J, with 9 bases in the middle. CDR3 loop: CASSQVSPLNTEAFF. CDR3 nucleotides: TGCGCCAGCAGCCAAGTAAGCCCGTTGAACACTGAAGCTTTCTTT.

This chain connects TRBV5-4 to TRBJ1-1; no clear D. CDR3 length: 14 residues. Germline-derived CDR1 and CDR2 are SGHNT and YYREEE (reference sequence). The ends were cut back, 2 bases at V and 2 bases at J, with 10 bases in the middle. CDR3: CASSFGRVNTEAFF. CDR3 bases: TGTGCCAGCAGCTTTGGGAGAGTTAACACTGAAGCTTTCTTT. The variable domain in full, with the rest retrieved from reference TRBV5-4 and TRBJ1-1, is ETGVTQSPTHLIKTRGQQVTLRCSSQSGHNTVSWYQQALGQGPQFIFQYYREEENGRGNFPPRFSGLQFPNYSSELNVNALELDDSALYLCASSFGRVNTEAFFGQGTRLTVV.

This chain uses TRBV7-3 with TRBJ2-3, with 9 bases fitting TRBD1. V was pared by 5 bases and J by 11 bases, with 5 bases of the junction left unmatched. Germline-derived CDR1 and CDR2 are SGHTA and FQGTGA. The CDR3 is made up of 12 amino acids. In nucleotides, the CDR3 is TGTGCCAGCAGCCGGACAGGGGAAGGGCAGTATTTT. Its protein product is CASSRTGEGQYF. Full variable domain (remainder filled in from reference TRBV7-3 and TRBJ2-3): GAGVSQTPSNKVTEKGKYVELRCDPISGHTALYWYRQSLGQGPEFLIYFQGTGAADDSGLPNDRFFAVRPEGSVSTLKIQRTERGDSAVYLCASSRTGEGQYFGPGTRLTVL.